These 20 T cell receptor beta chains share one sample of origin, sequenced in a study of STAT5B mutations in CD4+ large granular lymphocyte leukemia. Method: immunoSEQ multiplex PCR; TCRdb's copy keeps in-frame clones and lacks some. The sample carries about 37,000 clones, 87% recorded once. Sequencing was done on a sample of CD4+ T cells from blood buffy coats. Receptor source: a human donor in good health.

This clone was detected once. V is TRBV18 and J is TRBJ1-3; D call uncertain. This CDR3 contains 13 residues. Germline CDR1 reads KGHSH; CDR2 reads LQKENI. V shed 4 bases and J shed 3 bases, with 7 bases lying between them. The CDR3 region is CASSQGSGNTIYF. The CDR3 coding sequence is TGTGCCAGCTCACAAGGGAGTGGAAACACCATATATTTT.

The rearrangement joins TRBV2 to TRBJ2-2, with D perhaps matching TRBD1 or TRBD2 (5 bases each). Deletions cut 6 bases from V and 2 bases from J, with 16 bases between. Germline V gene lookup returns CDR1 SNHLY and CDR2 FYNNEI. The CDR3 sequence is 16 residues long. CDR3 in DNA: TGTGCCAGCAGAGAGTGGGACGGCGGCAACACCGGGGAGCTGTTTTTT. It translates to CASREWDGGNTGELFF.

The DNA for the CDR3 is TGCGCCAGCAGCTTGTCGGTCTGGAGCTCCTACAATGAGCAGTTCTTC. Translation: CASSLSVWSSYNEQFF. The chain recombines TRBV5-1 with TRBJ2-1; D gene ambiguous. This CDR3 contains 16 residues. Germline values: CDR1 SGHRS, CDR2 YFSETQ. V lost 1 base, J lost 0 bases, and 11 bases lay in between.

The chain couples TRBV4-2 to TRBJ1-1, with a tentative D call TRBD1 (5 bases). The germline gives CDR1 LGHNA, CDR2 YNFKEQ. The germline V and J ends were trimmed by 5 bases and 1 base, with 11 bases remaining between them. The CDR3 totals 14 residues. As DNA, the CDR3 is TGTGCCAGCAGCGCCCAGGGTGGGAACACTGAAGCTTTCTTT. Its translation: CASSAQGGNTEAFF.

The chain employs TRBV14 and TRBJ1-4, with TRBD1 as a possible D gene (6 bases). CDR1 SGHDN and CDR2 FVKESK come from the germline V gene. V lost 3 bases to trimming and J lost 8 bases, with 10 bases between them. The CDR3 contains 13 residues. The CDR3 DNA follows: TGTGCCAGCAGCCAGGGGGCGAAGGAAAAACTGTTTTTT. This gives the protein CASSQGAKEKLFF.

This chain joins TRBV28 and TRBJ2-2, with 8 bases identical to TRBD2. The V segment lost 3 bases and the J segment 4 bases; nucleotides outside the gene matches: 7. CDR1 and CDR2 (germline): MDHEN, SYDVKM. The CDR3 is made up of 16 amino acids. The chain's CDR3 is CASSFSAGAGTGELFF. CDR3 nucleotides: TGTGCCAGCAGTTTTTCAGCGGGAGCGGGCACCGGGGAGCTGTTTTTT. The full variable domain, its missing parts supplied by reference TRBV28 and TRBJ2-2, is DVKVTQSSRYLVKRTGEKVFLECVQDMDHENMFWYRQDPGLGLRLIYFSYDVKMKEKGDIPEGYSVSREKKERFSLILESASTNQTSMYLCASSFSAGAGTGELFFGEGSRLTVL.

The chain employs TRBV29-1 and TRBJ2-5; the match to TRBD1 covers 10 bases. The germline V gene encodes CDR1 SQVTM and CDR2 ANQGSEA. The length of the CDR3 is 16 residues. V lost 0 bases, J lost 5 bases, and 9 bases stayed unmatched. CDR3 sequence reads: CSVEDATGTGVETQYF. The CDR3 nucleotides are TGCAGCGTTGAAGACGCTACCGGGACAGGGGTTGAGACCCAGTACTTC.

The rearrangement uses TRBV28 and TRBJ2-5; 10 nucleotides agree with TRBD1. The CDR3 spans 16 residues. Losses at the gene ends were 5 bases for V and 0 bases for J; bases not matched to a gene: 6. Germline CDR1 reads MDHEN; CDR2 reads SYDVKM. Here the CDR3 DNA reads TGTGCCAGCAGTCACCTCGGGACAGGGGACCAAGAGACCCAGTACTTC. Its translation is CASSHLGTGDQETQYF.

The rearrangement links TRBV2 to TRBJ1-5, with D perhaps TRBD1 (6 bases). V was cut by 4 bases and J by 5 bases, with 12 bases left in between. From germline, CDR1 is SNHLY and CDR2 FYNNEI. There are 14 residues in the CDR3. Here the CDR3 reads CASSAFQGYQPQHF. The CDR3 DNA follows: TGTGCCAGCAGTGCGTTTCAGGGGTATCAGCCCCAGCATTTT.

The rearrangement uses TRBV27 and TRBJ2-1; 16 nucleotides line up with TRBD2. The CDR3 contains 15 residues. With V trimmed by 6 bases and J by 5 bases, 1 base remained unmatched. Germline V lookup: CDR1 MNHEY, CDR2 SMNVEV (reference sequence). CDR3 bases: TGTGCCAGCAGGGGACTAGCGGGAGGGGACAATGAGCAGTTCTTC. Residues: CASRGLAGGDNEQFF.

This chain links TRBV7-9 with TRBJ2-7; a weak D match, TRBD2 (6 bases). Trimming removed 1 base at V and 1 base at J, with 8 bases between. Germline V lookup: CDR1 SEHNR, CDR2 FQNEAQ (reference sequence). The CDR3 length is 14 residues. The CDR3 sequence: CASSLGGGSYEQYF. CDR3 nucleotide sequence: TGTGCCAGCAGCTTAGGGGGAGGATCCTACGAGCAGTACTTC.

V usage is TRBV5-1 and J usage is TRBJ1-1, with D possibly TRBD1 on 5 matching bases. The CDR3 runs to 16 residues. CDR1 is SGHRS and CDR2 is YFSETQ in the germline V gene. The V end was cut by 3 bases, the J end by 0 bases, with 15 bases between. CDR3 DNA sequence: TGCGCCAGCAGCTCCGCTATGGGGGGACTGAACACTGAAGCTTTCTTT. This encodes CASSSAMGGLNTEAFF.

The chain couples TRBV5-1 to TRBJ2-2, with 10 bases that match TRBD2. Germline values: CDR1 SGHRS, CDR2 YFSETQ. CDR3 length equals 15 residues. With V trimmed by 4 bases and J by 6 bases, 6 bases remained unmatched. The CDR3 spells CASSPGLARPGELFF. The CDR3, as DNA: TGCGCCAGCAGCCCGGGACTAGCGCGACCCGGGGAGCTGTTTTTT.

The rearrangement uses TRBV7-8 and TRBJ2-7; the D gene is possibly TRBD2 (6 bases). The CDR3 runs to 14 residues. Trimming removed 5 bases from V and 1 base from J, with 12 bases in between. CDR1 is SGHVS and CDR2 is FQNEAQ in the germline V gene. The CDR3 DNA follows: TGTGCCAGCAGCCCCTTAGCGGAATCCTACGAGCAGTACTTC. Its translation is CASSPLAESYEQYF. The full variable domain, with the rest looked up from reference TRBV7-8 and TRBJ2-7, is GAGVSQSPRYKVAKRGQDVALRCDPISGHVSLFWYQQALGQGPEFLTYFQNEAQLDKSGLPSDRFFAERPEGSVSTLKIQRTQQEDSAVYLCASSPLAESYEQYFGPGTRLTVT.

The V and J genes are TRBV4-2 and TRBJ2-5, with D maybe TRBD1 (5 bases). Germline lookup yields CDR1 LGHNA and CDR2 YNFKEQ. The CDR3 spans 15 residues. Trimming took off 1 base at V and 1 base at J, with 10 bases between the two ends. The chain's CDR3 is CASSQGAGIQETQYF. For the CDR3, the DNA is TGTGCCAGCAGCCAAGGGGCAGGGATCCAAGAGACCCAGTACTTC.

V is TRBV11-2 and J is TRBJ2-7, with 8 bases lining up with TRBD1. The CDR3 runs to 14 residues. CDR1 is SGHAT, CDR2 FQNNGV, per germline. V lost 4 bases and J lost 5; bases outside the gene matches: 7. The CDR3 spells CASSSRTGKDEQYF. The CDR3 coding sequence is TGTGCCAGCAGCTCGAGGACAGGGAAGGACGAGCAGTACTTC.

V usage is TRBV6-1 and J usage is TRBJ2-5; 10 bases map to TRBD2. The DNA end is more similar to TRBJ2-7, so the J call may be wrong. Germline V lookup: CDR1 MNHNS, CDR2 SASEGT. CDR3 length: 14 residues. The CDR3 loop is CASKQGLASYEQYF. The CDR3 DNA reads TGTGCCAGCAAACAGGGACTAGCGTCCTACGAGCAGTACTTC.

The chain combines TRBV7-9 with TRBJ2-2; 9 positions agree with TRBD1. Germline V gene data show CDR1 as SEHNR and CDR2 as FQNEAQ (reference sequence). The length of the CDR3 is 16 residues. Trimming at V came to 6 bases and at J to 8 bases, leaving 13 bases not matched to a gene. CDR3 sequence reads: CASRPTLGQGIGELFF. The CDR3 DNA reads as TGTGCCAGCAGACCTACCCTGGGACAGGGAATAGGGGAGCTGTTTTTT.

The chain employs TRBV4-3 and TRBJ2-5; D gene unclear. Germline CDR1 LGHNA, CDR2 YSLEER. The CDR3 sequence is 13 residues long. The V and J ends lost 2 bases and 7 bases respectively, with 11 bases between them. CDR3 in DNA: TGCGCCAGCAGCCAAATCCAGTTCGGGACCCAGTACTTC. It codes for CASSQIQFGTQYF.

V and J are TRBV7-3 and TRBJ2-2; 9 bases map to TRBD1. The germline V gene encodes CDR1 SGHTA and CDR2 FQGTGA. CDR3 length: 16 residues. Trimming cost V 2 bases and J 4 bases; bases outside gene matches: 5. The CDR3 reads CASSLGTGSFTGELFF. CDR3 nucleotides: TGTGCCAGCAGCTTAGGGACAGGGAGTTTCACCGGGGAGCTGTTTTTT. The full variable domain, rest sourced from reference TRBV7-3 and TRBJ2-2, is GAGVSQTPSNKVTEKGKYVELRCDPISGHTALYWYRQSLGQGPEFLIYFQGTGAADDSGLPNDRFFAVRPEGSVSTLKIQRTERGDSAVYLCASSLGTGSFTGELFFGEGSRLTVL.